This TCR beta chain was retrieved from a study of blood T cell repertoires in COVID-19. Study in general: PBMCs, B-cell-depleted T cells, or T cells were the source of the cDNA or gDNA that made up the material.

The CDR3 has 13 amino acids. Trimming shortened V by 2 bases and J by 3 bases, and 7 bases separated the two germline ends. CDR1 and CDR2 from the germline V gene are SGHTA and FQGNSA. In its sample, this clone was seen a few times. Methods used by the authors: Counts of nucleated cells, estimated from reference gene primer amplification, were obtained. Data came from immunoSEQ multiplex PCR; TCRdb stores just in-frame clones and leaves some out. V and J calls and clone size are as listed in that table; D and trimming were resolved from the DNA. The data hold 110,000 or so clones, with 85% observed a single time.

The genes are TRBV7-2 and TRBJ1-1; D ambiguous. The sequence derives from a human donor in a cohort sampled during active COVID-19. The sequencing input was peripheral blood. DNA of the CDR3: TGTGCCAGCAGCTTATCGTTCTACACTGAAGCTTTCTTT. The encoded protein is CASSLSFYTEAFF.